This paragraph covers one TCR beta chain sequence. Its antigen is as yet unknown. Other nucleotide sequences from this sample produce the same CDR3. This record belongs to a study of shared clonotypes between healthy human individuals. About the study: Ranging from 18 to 49 in age, donors were two women and a few men.

Nashville, Tennessee was home to all donors, who were Caucasian adults. CDR3 length equals 13 residues. V gave up 2 bases and J gave up 6 bases, with 9 bases separating them. Per the germline V gene, CDR1 is SGHTA and CDR2 is FQGNSA. The deep-level immunoSEQ assay was used. Method: immunoSEQ multiplex PCR; TCRdb's copy keeps in-frame clones and lacks some. The sample shows roughly 1.4 million clones, approximately 98.5% of them seen only once. Study results and limitations: The four-donor shared clonotypes exceeded non-shared clonotypes in generation probability, with non-shared ones scoring lower.

This receptor was taken from a young man in good health. The chain couples TRBV7-2 to TRBJ2-3; D perhaps matches TRBD2 (5 bases). The sequencing input was naive CD4+ T cells sorted from blood. Specified subset: CD45RA+ positively selected. The CDR3 DNA sequence: TGTGCCAGCAGCTTACCCGGGGTGGATACGCAGTATTTT. This codes for CASSLPGVDTQYF.